The 22 T cell receptor beta chains presented below share a single source sample, sequenced in a study of cytomegalovirus exposure and HLA in healthy donors. Primers for the PCR totalled 60 Vbeta and 13 Jbeta. Data came from immunoSEQ multiplex PCR; TCRdb stores just in-frame clones and leaves some out. The sample carries about 120,000 clones, 65% to 80% recorded once. The sequencing input was PBMCs. The source of these receptors is a woman aged 40-49 years in good health and CMV-seropositive.

This chain links TRBV19 with TRBJ1-6; the D is unclear. From germline, CDR1 is LNHDA and CDR2 SQIVND (reference sequence). V gave up 3 bases and J gave up 7 bases, with 10 bases separating them. The CDR3 has 14 amino acids. CDR3 nucleotide sequence: TGTGCCAGTAGTATTCCGGTGGTGAATTCACCCCTCCACTTT. This translates into CASSIPVVNSPLHF.

The gene calls are TRBV5-1 and TRBJ2-1, with D perhaps matching TRBD2 (6 bases). V lost 0 bases, J lost 10 bases, and 14 bases lay in between. The CDR3 covers 14 residues. The V gene's germline CDR1 is SGHRS and CDR2 YFSETQ. The CDR3 coding sequence is TGCGCCAGCAGCTTGGTTGGGGAGGAGGACGAGCAGTTCTTC. Translation: CASSLVGEEDEQFF.

This chain links TRBV5-1 with TRBJ1-1; weak D call: TRBD1 (5 bases). The CDR3 runs 15 residues. Germline V gene lookup returns CDR1 SGHRS and CDR2 YFSETQ. Trimming took off 4 bases at V and 10 bases at J, with 23 bases between the two ends. DNA of the CDR3: TGCGCCAGCAGCAACCGGCCGGGGGGGATTGAAGGAGCTTTCTTT. As protein: CASSNRPGGIEGAFF. The full variable domain, in which reference TRBV5-1 and TRBJ1-1 provide the parts outside the CDR3, is KAGVTQTPRYLIKTRGQQVTLSCSPISGHRSVSWYQQTPGQGLQFLFEYFSETQRNKGNFPGRFSGRQFSNSRSEMNVSTLELGDSALYLCASSNRPGGIEGAFFGQGTRLTVV.

This clone was picked up a small number of times. The chain employs TRBV5-1 and TRBJ1-3, with 8 bases identical to TRBD1. Germline V gene lookup returns CDR1 SGHRS and CDR2 YFSETQ. This CDR3 region has 19 residues. With 2 bases clipped from V and 0 bases from J, the junction kept 13 bases outside the gene matches. CDR3 residues: CASSFSYAAGGSSGNTIYF. The CDR3 DNA reads TGCGCCAGCAGCTTCTCCTATGCCGCAGGGGGCAGCTCTGGAAACACCATATATTTT.

J is TRBJ2-5 and V is TRBV7-8; TRBD2 matches at 16 bases. V shed 5 bases and J 5 bases; nucleotides not matched to a gene: 11. CDR1 and CDR2 from the germline V gene are SGHVS and FQNEAQ. The CDR3 covers 18 residues. This CDR3 reads CASSHGTSGGGSWETQYF. The DNA of the CDR3 is TGTGCCAGCAGCCACGGGACTAGCGGGGGGGGCTCATGGGAGACCCAGTACTTC.

This clone was picked up a small number of times. The J gene is TRBJ1-2, the V gene TRBV9, with D perhaps TRBD1 (6 bases). Trimming took off 3 bases at V and 8 bases at J, with 11 bases between the two ends. This CDR3 comprises 12 residues. CDR1 is SGDLS and CDR2 is YYNGEE in the germline V gene. This CDR3 reads CASSARGGGYTF. CDR3 nucleotides: TGTGCCAGCAGCGCGAGAGGGGGAGGCTACACCTTC.

J is TRBJ1-2 and V is TRBV19; 7 nucleotides agree with TRBD1. Trimming took 4 bases from V and 2 from J; bases not matched to a gene: 1. The CDR3 loop spans 13 amino acids. Germline V lookup: CDR1 LNHDA, CDR2 SQIVND (reference sequence). The CDR3 region has the DNA TGTGCCAGTAGTACGGGACAGAACTATGGCTACACCTTC. Translating it yields CASSTGQNYGYTF.

The V call is TRBV6-6, the J call TRBJ2-2, with 8 nucleotides matching TRBD2. Per the germline V gene, CDR1 is MNHNY and CDR2 is SVGAGI (reference sequence). The CDR3 length is 14 residues. The V segment lost 5 bases and the J segment 6 bases; nucleotides outside the gene matches: 5. CDR3 sequence (DNA): TGTGCCAGCAGTATAGCGGGAAAGGCCGGGGAGCTGTTTTTT. This translates into CASSIAGKAGELFF.

V is TRBV13 and J is TRBJ2-1; weak D call: TRBD1 (6 bases). Germline CDR1 reads PRHDT; CDR2 reads FYEKMQ (reference sequence). V gave up 4 bases and J gave up 7 bases, with 17 bases separating them. This CDR3 has 15 residues. The DNA of the CDR3 is TGTGCCAGCAGCTCGGACAGCTTCCCCGCTAATGAGCAGTTCTTC. Amino acids: CASSSDSFPANEQFF.

The rearrangement links TRBV7-3 to TRBJ2-5, with D possibly being TRBD2 (6 bases). Germline loops: CDR1 SGHTA, CDR2 FQGTGA. V lost 5 bases and J lost 5, with 12 bases in between. The CDR3 runs 13 residues. CDR3 bases: TGTGCCAGCAGCCCCAACCGGGGGGAGACCCAGTACTTC. Protein product: CASSPNRGETQYF.

The chain combines TRBV5-1 with TRBJ1-1; D unresolved. Germline CDR1 SGHRS, CDR2 YFSETQ. Trimming removed 1 base from V and 5 bases from J, with 6 bases in between. CDR3 length: 12 residues. CDR3 nucleotide sequence: TGCGCCAGCAGCTTGCCGGGGACTGAAGCTTTCTTT. Protein: CASSLPGTEAFF.

The rearrangement links TRBV27 to TRBJ1-1; D possibly corresponds to TRBD1 (6 bases). Germline V gene lookup returns CDR1 MNHEY and CDR2 SMNVEV (reference sequence). V was pared by 7 bases and J by 5 bases, with 17 bases between. This CDR3 has 14 amino acids. CDR3 DNA: TGTGCCAGCACCTTGGGGGGGGGCAGGACTGAAGCTTTCTTT. It is translated as CASTLGGGRTEAFF.

This chain uses TRBV30 with TRBJ1-5; the D is unclear. CDR1 GTSNPN and CDR2 SVGIG come from the germline V gene (reference sequence). With 0 bases removed from V and 4 bases from J, the gap between germline ends came to 7 bases. This CDR3 region has 13 residues. The CDR3 region has the DNA TGTGCCTGGAGTGTAAAGGAGAATCAGCCCCAGCATTTT. Amino acid sequence: CAWSVKENQPQHF.

V is TRBV5-5 and J is TRBJ1-4; no firm D call. CDR3 length: 15 residues. Trimming took off 4 bases at V and 8 bases at J, with 18 bases between the two ends. The germline CDR1 and CDR2 sequences are SGHKS and YYEKEE (reference sequence). CDR3 coding DNA: TGTGCCAGCAGCCAAGGACTCTCTCCGGCCGAAAAACTGTTTTTT. It encodes CASSQGLSPAEKLFF.

The chain joins TRBV7-9 to TRBJ2-5; tentative D call: TRBD2 (6 bases). V gave up 1 base and J gave up 3 bases, with 9 bases separating them. Germline-derived CDR1 and CDR2 are SEHNR and FQNEAQ (reference sequence). This CDR3 is 14 amino acids long. Here the CDR3 DNA reads TGTGCCAGCAGCTTAGTGGGCGGGGAAGAGACCCAGTACTTC. Amino acids: CASSLVGGEETQYF.

Concerning this clone: The same CDR3 arises from other DNA sequences in this sample as well. This chain links TRBV10-3 with TRBJ1-2, with TRBD1 identical over 8 bases. J was trimmed by 7 bases and V by 0 bases; bases with no gene match: 1. The CDR3 runs to 13 residues. CDR1 and CDR2 (germline): ENHRY, SYGVKD. CDR3: CAISESTGGGYTF. Here the CDR3 DNA reads TGTGCCATCAGTGAGTCCACAGGGGGTGGCTACACCTTC.

The J gene is TRBJ2-1, the V gene TRBV12-2; the D call in the table, TRBD1, was not verified against the DNA. TRBV12-2 constitutes a pseudogene. This CDR3 has 18 residues. CDR3 bases: TGTGCAAGTCGCTTAGGACACCCCGACGGCATTGGAAACAATGAGCAGTTCTTC. Translated: CASRLGHPDGIGNNEQFF.

There are a few counts of this clone. V and J are TRBV6-5 and TRBJ1-1; 8 bases fit TRBD1. V lost 3 bases to trimming and J lost 5 bases; unmatched junction nucleotides: 8. The germline CDR1 and CDR2 sequences are MNHEY and SVGAGI. The CDR3 runs to 15 residues. The CDR3 here is CASSYTGQGVTEAFF. The CDR3 DNA reads as TGTGCCAGCAGTTATACAGGACAGGGAGTAACTGAAGCTTTCTTT.

The V gene is TRBV4-2, the J gene TRBJ2-1; 14 nucleotides line up with TRBD2. The CDR3 totals 18 residues. CDR1 is LGHNA and CDR2 is YNFKEQ in the germline V gene. V shed 0 bases and J 8 bases; nucleotides not matched to a gene: 9. CDR3 loop: CASSQDWRLAGGPDEQFF. CDR3 DNA: TGTGCCAGCAGCCAAGATTGGCGACTAGCGGGAGGGCCGGATGAGCAGTTCTTC.

This clone has more than one count but fewer than ten. The chain couples TRBV9 to TRBJ2-1; 9 positions agree with TRBD2. V was pared by 4 bases and J by 9 bases, with 14 bases of the junction left unmatched. Germline CDR1 is SGDLS and CDR2 is YYNGEE. The CDR3 sequence is 16 residues long. The CDR3 here is CASSSRSGGFPIEQFF. The CDR3 bases are TGTGCCAGCAGCTCTCGTAGCGGGGGATTCCCCATTGAGCAGTTCTTC.

This clone was counted only a few times. The rearrangement joins TRBV6-6 to TRBJ1-1; tentatively, D is TRBD1 (6 bases). The CDR3 contains 15 residues. CDR1 MNHNY and CDR2 SVGAGI come from the germline V gene (reference sequence). The V end lost 6 bases, the J end lost 5 bases, and 19 bases lay between the germline ends. CDR3: CASRSADSPGTEAFF. The CDR3 nucleotides are TGTGCCAGCAGGTCCGCGGACAGCCCAGGGACTGAAGCTTTCTTT.

The rearrangement links TRBV15 to TRBJ2-5; 9 bases map to TRBD2. The CDR3 extends over 15 amino acids. Germline V gene sequence: CDR1 LNHNV, CDR2 YYDKDF (reference sequence). V was pared by 0 bases and J by 5 bases, with 4 bases of the junction left unmatched. CDR3 bases: TGTGCCACCAGCAGAGATAGCGGGAGTGGGGAGACCCAGTACTTC. Protein sequence: CATSRDSGSGETQYF.